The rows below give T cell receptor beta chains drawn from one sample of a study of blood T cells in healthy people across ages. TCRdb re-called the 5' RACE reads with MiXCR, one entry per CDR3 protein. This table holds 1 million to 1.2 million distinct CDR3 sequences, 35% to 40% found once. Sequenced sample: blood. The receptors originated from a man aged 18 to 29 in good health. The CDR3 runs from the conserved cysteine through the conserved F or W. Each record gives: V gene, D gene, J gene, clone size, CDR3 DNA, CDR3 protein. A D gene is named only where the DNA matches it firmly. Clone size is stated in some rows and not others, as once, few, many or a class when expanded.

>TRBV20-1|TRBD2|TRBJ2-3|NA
TGCAGTGCTAGATTGGGCGGGGGGGCCACCACAGATACGCAGTATTTT
CSARLGGGATTDTQYF
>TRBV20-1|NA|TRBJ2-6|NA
TGCAGTGCTAGAGAAGGCGTCTTCTCTGGGGCCAACGTCCTGACTTTC
CSAREGVFSGANVLTF
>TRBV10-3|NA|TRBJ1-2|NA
TGTGCCATCAGGACGGACAAATCCAACTATGGCTACACCTTC
CAIRTDKSNYGYTF
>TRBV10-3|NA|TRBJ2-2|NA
TGTGCCACGCGGCGGGACGGGGCCGCCGGGGAGCTGTTTTTT
CATRRDGAAGELFF
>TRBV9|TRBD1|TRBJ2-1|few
TGTGCCAGCAGCCAGACAGGGGCCACCTACAATGAGCAGTTCTTC
CASSQTGATYNEQFF
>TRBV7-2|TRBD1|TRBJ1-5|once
TGTGCCAGCAGCTTAGTGGTAGGGGGCCAGCCCCAGCATTTT
CASSLVVGGQPQHF
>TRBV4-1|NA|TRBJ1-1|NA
TGCGCCAGCAGCCAAGTATCCACTTGGGGCACTGAAGCTTTCTTT
CASSQVSTWGTEAFF
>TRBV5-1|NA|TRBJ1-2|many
TGCGCCAGCAGGCTGGACTATGGCTACACCTTC
CASRLDYGYTF
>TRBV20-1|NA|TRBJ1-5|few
TGCAGTTATCAGCCCCAGCATTTT
CSYQPQHF
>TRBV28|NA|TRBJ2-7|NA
TGTGCCAGCAGACCAGAGACCGGGCCGCTATACGAGCAGTACTTC
CASRPETGPLYEQYF
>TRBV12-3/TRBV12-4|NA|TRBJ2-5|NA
TGTGCCAGCAGTTTAACAGGAGCCCTTAAGAAGACCCAGTACTTC
CASSLTGALKKTQYF
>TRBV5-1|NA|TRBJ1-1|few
TGCGCCAGCAGCTTGTCGATATCGGGGATTCAGGGAGCTTTCTTT
CASSLSISGIQGAFF
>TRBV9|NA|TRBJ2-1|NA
TGTGCCACTTCAAGGGGCCGAGGTGGTGAGCAGTTCTTC
CATSRGRGGEQFF
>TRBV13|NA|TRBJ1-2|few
TGTGCCAGCAGCTTTCGAGCCCAAGGGGATGGCTACACCTTC
CASSFRAQGDGYTF
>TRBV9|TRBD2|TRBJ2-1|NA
TGTGCCAGCAGCCCCGGGGGGAGGAACAATGAGCAGTTCTTC
CASSPGGRNNEQFF
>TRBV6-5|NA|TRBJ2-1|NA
TGTGCCAGCGGATTCCGAGTGGCCTACAATGAGCAGTTCTTC
CASGFRVAYNEQFF
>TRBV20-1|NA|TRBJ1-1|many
TGCAGCGGCGAACAGGACACTGAAGCTTTCTTT
CSGEQDTEAFF
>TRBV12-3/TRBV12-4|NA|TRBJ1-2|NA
TGTGCCAGCAGTTTGTACAGCTATGGCTACACCTTC
CASSLYSYGYTF
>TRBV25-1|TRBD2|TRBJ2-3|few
TGTGCCAGCAGTGAATATCTCGGGGGGACAGATACGCAGTATTTT
CASSEYLGGTDTQYF
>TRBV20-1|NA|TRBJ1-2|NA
TGCAGTGCTAGAGAAAGGACGATTAACTATGGCTACACCTTC
CSARERTINYGYTF
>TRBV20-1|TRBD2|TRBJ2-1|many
TGCAGTGCTTATCCAGCGGGGAGGGCCTACAATGAGCAGTTCTTC
CSAYPAGRAYNEQFF
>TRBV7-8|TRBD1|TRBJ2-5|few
TGTGCCAGCAGCTTTCCCGGGGACAGGTCAAAAGAGACCCAGTACTTC
CASSFPGDRSKETQYF
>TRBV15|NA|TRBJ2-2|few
TGTGCCACCAGCACCGGGGGGCAGTACGCCGGGGAGCTGTTTTTT
CATSTGGQYAGELFF
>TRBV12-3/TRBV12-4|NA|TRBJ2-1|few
TGTGCCAGCAGTTTGGGTAGCCTAACTTCATACAATGAGCAGTTCTTC
CASSLGSLTSYNEQFF
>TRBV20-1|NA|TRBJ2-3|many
TGCAGTGCTAGAGAGAGGGATACGCAGTATTTT
CSARERDTQYF
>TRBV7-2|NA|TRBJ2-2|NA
TGTGCCAGCAGCTTACGGGGGGCCAGGAAGAACACCGGGGAGCTGTTTTTT
CASSLRGARKNTGELFF
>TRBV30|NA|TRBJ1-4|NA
TGTGCCTGGAGTGTAGGGACATATGAAAAACTGTTTTTT
CAWSVGTYEKLFF
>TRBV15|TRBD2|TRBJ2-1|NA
TGTGCCACCTTGTCTAGCGGGGCTGAGCAGTTCTTC
CATLSSGAEQFF
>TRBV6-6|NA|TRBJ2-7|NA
TGTGCCAGCAGTTACTCCTGGAGACACATCGTGGACGAGCAGTACTTC
CASSYSWRHIVDEQYF
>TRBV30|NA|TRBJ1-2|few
TGTGCCTGGAGCCAACAGGGCTTGGGCTATGGCTACACCTTC
CAWSQQGLGYGYTF
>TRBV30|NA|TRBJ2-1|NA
TGTGCCTGGAGCCAACGCGCGGAGCAGTTCTTC
CAWSQRAEQFF
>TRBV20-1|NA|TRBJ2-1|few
TGCAGTGCTGGCTCCGGGGCCCACAATGAGCAGTTCTTC
CSAGSGAHNEQFF
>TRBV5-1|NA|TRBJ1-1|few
TGCGCCAGCAGCTTGGGGCCCCGGGGGACCACTGAAGCTTTCTTT
CASSLGPRGTTEAFF
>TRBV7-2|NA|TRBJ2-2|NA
TGTGCCAGCAGCTTACTGGTAGCGAGGAACACCGAGGAGCTGTTTTTT
CASSLLVARNTEELFF
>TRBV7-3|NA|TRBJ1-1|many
TGTGCCAGCAGCCAGGACAGCACCATGAACACTGAAGCTTTCTTT
CASSQDSTMNTEAFF
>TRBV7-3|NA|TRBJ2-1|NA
TGTGCCAGCAGCTTGGGTCAGGGGTACCCCAATGAGCAGTTCTTC
CASSLGQGYPNEQFF
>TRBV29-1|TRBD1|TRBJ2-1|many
TGCAGCGTCCCTACGGACAGGGAATTGAGCAATGAGCAGTTCTTC
CSVPTDRELSNEQFF
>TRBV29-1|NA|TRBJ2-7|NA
TGCAGCGTTTGGCCGACTCCTGACGAGCAGTACTTC
CSVWPTPDEQYF
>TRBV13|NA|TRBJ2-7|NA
TGTGCCAGCAGCCCCGAGCGATCCTACGAGCAGTACTTC
CASSPERSYEQYF
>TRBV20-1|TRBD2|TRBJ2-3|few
TGCAGTGCTAACAGCGGGGGGGGCACAGATACGCAGTATTTT
CSANSGGGTDTQYF
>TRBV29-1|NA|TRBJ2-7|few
TGCAGCGTTGAAGGGGCAGGGGACTCCTACGAGCAGTACTTC
CSVEGAGDSYEQYF
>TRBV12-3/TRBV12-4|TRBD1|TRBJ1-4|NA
TGTGCCAGCAGCTTGGGGACAGGGGGCGGTGAAAAACTGTTTTTT
CASSLGTGGGEKLFF
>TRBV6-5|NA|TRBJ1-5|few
TGTGCCAGCAGTCAGGAGGGGGTCCAGCCCCAGCATTTT
CASSQEGVQPQHF
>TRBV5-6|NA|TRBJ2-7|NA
TGTGCCAGCAGCTTCAACACTCCCGAGCAGTACTTC
CASSFNTPEQYF
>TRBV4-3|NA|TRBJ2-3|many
TGCGCCAGCAGCCAAGTGGCTAGCCCCCGGGGCACAGATACGCAGTATTTT
CASSQVASPRGTDTQYF
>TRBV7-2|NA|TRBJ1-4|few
TGTGCCAGCAGCTTAGGCGGTTATAATGAAAAACTGTTTTTT
CASSLGGYNEKLFF
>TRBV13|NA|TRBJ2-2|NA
TGTGCCAGCAGCTTAGGCCCGGGCGGGGAGCTGTTTTTT
CASSLGPGGELFF
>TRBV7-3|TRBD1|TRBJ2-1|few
TGTGCCAGCAGCTTATCGACAGGGGGCCTCTACAATGAGCAGTTCTTC
CASSLSTGGLYNEQFF